This T cell receptor beta chain was sequenced for a study of cytomegalovirus exposure and HLA in healthy donors. This CDR3 spans 17 amino acids. V was clipped by 2 bases and J by 0 bases; unmatched bases: 4. The germline V gene has CDR1 MNHEY and CDR2 SMNVEV (reference sequence). The PCR made use of 60 Vbeta and 13 Jbeta primers. Method: immunoSEQ multiplex PCR; TCRdb's copy keeps in-frame clones and lacks some. The sample comprises 150,000 to 200,000 clones, around three quarters of which are singletons, and roughly 1% rests with the top ten. The chain uses TRBV27 and TRBJ2-1; 10 nucleotides agree with TRBD2. The sequence was collected from a woman aged 40 to 50 in good health and CMV-seronegative. Sequences were obtained from PBMCs. CDR3: CASSLASGRVSYNEQFF. The DNA for the CDR3 is TGTGCCAGCAGTTTAGCCAGCGGGAGGGTCTCCTACAATGAGCAGTTCTTC.